The source of this TCR beta chain is a study of cytomegalovirus exposure and HLA in healthy donors. Study background: Among the roughly 400 donors who were genotyped, about 80% fell in the genetic ancestry cluster that is associated with self-reported Caucasian donors. Study-wide results and limits: HLA restriction was apparent for most CMV-associated TCR beta chains in a later analysis. One variant, a missense change in DCLRE1C, was linked in a later analysis to TCR beta V- and J-gene trimming.

Of note for this clone: Its antigen is still unknown.

PCR used 60 Vbeta primers and 13 Jbeta primers. Per the authors' pipeline: In a later analysis, approximately 73 million unique TCR beta chains included roughly 11 million shared by two or more donors. Sequencing was performed with immunoSEQ multiplex PCR; in TCRdb, only in-frame clones are kept and a portion is missing. The V and J calls and clone size come from that table; D and trimming were worked out from the DNA. The sample shows around 130,000 clones, roughly 79% of them seen only once. Sequencing input: PBMCs. This TCR was sampled from a woman in her 50s in good health and CMV-seronegative.

CDR3 sequence (DNA): TGCAGCGTGCGGGACAGGGCCTCCTACAATGAGCAGTTCTTC. Protein: CSVRDRASYNEQFF. The gene calls are TRBV29-1 and TRBJ2-1; 9 nucleotides line up with TRBD1. Trimming removed 6 bases from V and 0 bases from J; junction bases left unmatched: 3. The germline CDR1 and CDR2 sequences are SQVTM and ANQGSEA. This CDR3 has 14 amino acids.